These T cell receptor beta chains were read from a single sample in a study of T cell responses to AZD1222 COVID-19 vaccine. The table came from immunoSEQ multiplex PCR; TCRdb's copy has only in-frame clones and leaves some out. The data show some 79,000 clones, with 70% to 90% seen just once and about 12% held by the top ten. The sample consisted of peripheral blood, taken 28 days after the second AZD1222 dose. Every receptor here comes from an adult who received the AZD1222 COVID-19 vaccine. Both conserved end residues are part of each CDR3. The D gene is left open where the match is weak. Part of the rows lack a size; the others show once, few, many or a class for expanded clones.

clone size: NA; CDR3 length: 14; V gene: TRBV9; D gene: TRBD2; J gene: TRBJ2-3; CDR3 protein: CASSVEERGLTQYF; CDR3 DNA: TGTGCCAGCAGCGTAGAGGAGCGGGGGTTGACGCAGTATTTT
clone size: NA; CDR3 length: 13; V gene: TRBV28; D gene: NA; J gene: TRBJ1-3; CDR3 protein: CAISSGSTDTIYF; CDR3 DNA: TGTGCCATCTCGTCAGGGAGTACGGACACCATATATTTT
clone size: NA; CDR3 length: 16; V gene: TRBV7-2; D gene: NA; J gene: TRBJ2-2; CDR3 protein: CASSLAEGGGTGELFF; CDR3 DNA: TGTGCCAGCAGCTTAGCGGAAGGGGGTGGCACCGGGGAGCTGTTTTTT
clone size: NA; CDR3 length: 18; V gene: TRBV28; D gene: NA; J gene: TRBJ1-2; CDR3 protein: CASSFRRRLTSANYGYTF; CDR3 DNA: TGTGCCAGCAGTTTTCGCAGGAGGCTCACCTCAGCTAACTATGGCTACACCTTC
clone size: NA; CDR3 length: 16; V gene: TRBV14; D gene: TRBD1; J gene: TRBJ1-3; CDR3 protein: CASSRGDSLSGNTIYF; CDR3 DNA: TGTGCCAGCAGTCGAGGGGACAGCCTTTCGGGAAACACCATATATTTT
clone size: few; CDR3 length: 13; V gene: TRBV29-1; D gene: TRBD1; J gene: TRBJ1-1; CDR3 protein: CSVERGQNTEAFF; CDR3 DNA: TGCAGCGTTGAAAGGGGGCAGAACACTGAAGCTTTCTTT
clone size: few; CDR3 length: 13; V gene: TRBV19; D gene: NA; J gene: TRBJ2-3; CDR3 protein: CASRGEGTDTQYF; CDR3 DNA: TGTGCCAGTAGAGGGGAGGGCACAGATACGCAGTATTTT
clone size: NA; CDR3 length: 13; V gene: TRBV7-9; D gene: NA; J gene: TRBJ1-1; CDR3 protein: CASSFGRPTEAFF; CDR3 DNA: TGTGCCAGCAGCTTTGGGAGGCCCACTGAAGCTTTCTTT
clone size: NA; CDR3 length: 16; V gene: TRBV6-5; D gene: TRBD2; J gene: TRBJ2-3; CDR3 protein: CASSYSRGANTDTQYF; CDR3 DNA: TGTGCCAGCAGTTACTCGCGGGGGGCGAACACAGATACGCAGTATTTT
clone size: NA; CDR3 length: 15; V gene: TRBV19; D gene: TRBD2; J gene: TRBJ2-1; CDR3 protein: CASRSVGAGYNEQFF; CDR3 DNA: TGTGCCAGTAGATCCGTGGGAGCGGGGTACAATGAGCAGTTCTTC
clone size: NA; CDR3 length: 11; V gene: TRBV3-1/TRBV3-2; D gene: NA; J gene: TRBJ1-4; CDR3 protein: CASGVLEKLFF; CDR3 DNA: TGTGCCAGCGGAGTTCTTGAAAAACTGTTTTTT
clone size: NA; CDR3 length: 14; V gene: TRBV6-4; D gene: NA; J gene: TRBJ2-3; CDR3 protein: CASSVGSKEDTQYF; CDR3 DNA: TGTGCCAGCAGTGTCGGATCCAAGGAAGATACGCAGTATTTT
clone size: NA; CDR3 length: 13; V gene: TRBV3-1/TRBV3-2; D gene: NA; J gene: TRBJ2-5; CDR3 protein: CASSQRELETQYF; CDR3 DNA: TGTGCCAGCAGCCAAAGGGAATTAGAGACCCAGTACTTC
clone size: NA; CDR3 length: 15; V gene: TRBV7-7; D gene: NA; J gene: TRBJ2-2; CDR3 protein: CASSQRWGSTGELFF; CDR3 DNA: TGTGCCAGCAGCCAGAGGTGGGGCAGCACCGGGGAGCTGTTTTTT
clone size: NA; CDR3 length: 13; V gene: TRBV18; D gene: NA; J gene: TRBJ1-1; CDR3 protein: CASSPKGRTEAFF; CDR3 DNA: TGTGCCAGCTCACCAAAGGGTCGGACTGAAGCTTTCTTT
clone size: once; CDR3 length: 13; V gene: TRBV27; D gene: NA; J gene: TRBJ1-5; CDR3 protein: CASSRGRNQPQHF; CDR3 DNA: TGTGCCAGCAGTCGGGGGCGTAATCAGCCCCAGCATTTT
clone size: NA; CDR3 length: 13; V gene: TRBV5-4; D gene: NA; J gene: TRBJ1-2; CDR3 protein: CASSSPPFYGYTF; CDR3 DNA: TGTGCCAGCAGTTCGCCCCCTTTCTATGGCTACACCTTC
clone size: NA; CDR3 length: 16; V gene: TRBV4-3; D gene: TRBD2; J gene: TRBJ2-1; CDR3 protein: CASSPQLASDYNEQFF; CDR3 DNA: TGCGCCAGCAGCCCCCAACTAGCGTCCGACTACAATGAGCAGTTCTTC
clone size: few; CDR3 length: 11; V gene: TRBV24-1; D gene: NA; J gene: TRBJ2-1; CDR3 protein: CATSDFYEQFF; CDR3 DNA: TGTGCCACCAGTGATTTCTATGAGCAGTTCTTC
clone size: NA; CDR3 length: 15; V gene: TRBV28; D gene: NA; J gene: TRBJ1-3; CDR3 protein: CASSPPRGSGNTIYF; CDR3 DNA: TGTGCCAGCAGCCCTCCCAGGGGCTCTGGAAACACCATATATTTT
clone size: NA; CDR3 length: 14; V gene: TRBV28; D gene: TRBD2; J gene: TRBJ2-1; CDR3 protein: CASSPGLAAGGQFF; CDR3 DNA: TGTGCCAGCAGCCCGGGACTAGCGGCCGGGGGGCAGTTCTTC
clone size: NA; CDR3 length: 13; V gene: TRBV7-9; D gene: NA; J gene: TRBJ1-1; CDR3 protein: CASTLVGSTEAFF; CDR3 DNA: TGTGCCAGTACCCTTGTGGGGAGCACTGAAGCTTTCTTT
clone size: NA; CDR3 length: 13; V gene: TRBV29-1; D gene: NA; J gene: TRBJ1-1; CDR3 protein: CSVHRRGDTEAFF; CDR3 DNA: TGCAGCGTCCACCGGAGAGGGGACACTGAAGCTTTCTTT
clone size: NA; CDR3 length: 11; V gene: TRBV28; D gene: NA; J gene: TRBJ2-7; CDR3 protein: CAGGPVDEQYF; CDR3 DNA: TGTGCCGGAGGGCCGGTCGACGAGCAGTACTTC
clone size: NA; CDR3 length: 16; V gene: TRBV20-1; D gene: TRBD1; J gene: TRBJ1-5; CDR3 protein: CSASIRDRGSNQPQHF; CDR3 DNA: TGCAGTGCTAGTATCCGGGACAGGGGAAGCAATCAGCCCCAGCATTTT
clone size: NA; CDR3 length: 15; V gene: TRBV20-1; D gene: NA; J gene: TRBJ1-5; CDR3 protein: CSASPGPDFNQPQHF; CDR3 DNA: TGCAGTGCTAGTCCCGGCCCGGACTTCAATCAGCCCCAGCATTTT
clone size: NA; CDR3 length: 12; V gene: TRBV5-3; D gene: NA; J gene: TRBJ1-1; CDR3 protein: CAGDLGNTEAFF; CDR3 DNA: TGTGCCGGCGACTTAGGGAACACTGAAGCTTTCTTT
clone size: NA; CDR3 length: 15; V gene: TRBV5-1; D gene: TRBD1; J gene: TRBJ1-1; CDR3 protein: CASKVQGYGNTEAFF; CDR3 DNA: TGCGCCAGCAAGGTACAGGGGTATGGGAACACTGAAGCTTTCTTT
clone size: NA; CDR3 length: 14; V gene: TRBV18; D gene: TRBD1; J gene: TRBJ1-1; CDR3 protein: CASSTGTANTEAFF; CDR3 DNA: TGTGCCAGCTCAACCGGGACAGCGAACACTGAAGCTTTCTTT
clone size: NA; CDR3 length: 14; V gene: TRBV19; D gene: NA; J gene: TRBJ1-6; CDR3 protein: CASSMFQGDSPLHF; CDR3 DNA: TGTGCCAGTAGTATGTTTCAGGGAGATTCACCCCTCCACTTT
clone size: NA; CDR3 length: 15; V gene: TRBV6-2/TRBV6-3; D gene: NA; J gene: TRBJ2-1; CDR3 protein: CASSSLLMKPVEQFF; CDR3 DNA: TGTGCCAGCAGTTCTCTGCTTATGAAGCCGGTTGAGCAGTTCTTC
clone size: once; CDR3 length: 12; V gene: TRBV11-3; D gene: NA; J gene: TRBJ1-1; CDR3 protein: CASSLRETEAFF; CDR3 DNA: TGTGCCAGCAGCTTACGGGAAACTGAAGCTTTCTTT
clone size: NA; CDR3 length: 13; V gene: TRBV18; D gene: NA; J gene: TRBJ1-1; CDR3 protein: CASSPQETLEAFF; CDR3 DNA: TGTGCCAGCTCACCACAGGAAACCCTTGAAGCTTTCTTT
clone size: NA; CDR3 length: 15; V gene: TRBV5-1; D gene: NA; J gene: TRBJ1-1; CDR3 protein: CASSFSRTENTEAFF; CDR3 DNA: TGCGCCAGCAGCTTCTCACGGACGGAGAACACTGAAGCTTTCTTT
clone size: NA; CDR3 length: 16; V gene: TRBV18; D gene: TRBD2; J gene: TRBJ2-1; CDR3 protein: CASSPIEGLATNEQFF; CDR3 DNA: TGTGCCAGCTCACCAATCGAGGGACTAGCGACGAATGAGCAGTTCTTC
clone size: NA; CDR3 length: 16; V gene: TRBV7-2; D gene: NA; J gene: TRBJ2-1; CDR3 protein: CASSLASASSYNEQFF; CDR3 DNA: TGTGCCAGCAGCCTCGCCAGCGCCAGCTCCTACAATGAGCAGTTCTTC
clone size: NA; CDR3 length: 12; V gene: TRBV11-3; D gene: NA; J gene: TRBJ1-1; CDR3 protein: CASSPGPERAFF; CDR3 DNA: TGTGCCAGCAGCCCGGGGCCCGAGAGAGCTTTCTTT